This T cell receptor (beta chain) emerged from a study of control samples from healthy donors and cancer patients. The CDR3 loop spans 17 amino acids. J lost 4 bases, V lost 0 bases, and 9 bases had no gene match. Looked up from germline, CDR1 is MGHRA and CDR2 is YSYEKL. Only in-frame clones appear in the TCRdb table, and some are missing; sequencing was by immunoSEQ multiplex PCR. Of about 6,000 clones in the sample, around 70% were seen once. The material sequenced was formalin-fixed, paraffin-embedded tissue. The chain uses TRBV4-1 and TRBJ2-5, with 9 nucleotides matching TRBD2. This clonotype was sampled from a male donor with melanoma. CDR3 amino acids: CASSQDRWREGGETQYF. CDR3 sequence (DNA): TGCGCCAGCAGCCAAGATCGTTGGCGGGAGGGCGGAGAGACCCAGTACTTC.